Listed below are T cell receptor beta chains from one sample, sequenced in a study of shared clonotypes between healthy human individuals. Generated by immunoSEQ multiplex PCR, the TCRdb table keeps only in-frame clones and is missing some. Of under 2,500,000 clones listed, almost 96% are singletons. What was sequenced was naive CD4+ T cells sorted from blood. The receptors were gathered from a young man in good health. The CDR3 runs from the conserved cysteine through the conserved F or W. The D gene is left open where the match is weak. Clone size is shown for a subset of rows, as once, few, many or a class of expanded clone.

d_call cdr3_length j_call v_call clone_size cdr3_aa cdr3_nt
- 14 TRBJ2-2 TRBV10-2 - CASSDGPNTGELFF TGCGCCAGCAGTGACGGGCCTAACACCGGGGAGCTGTTTTTT
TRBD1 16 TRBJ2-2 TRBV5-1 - CASSILGQGNTGELFF TGCGCCAGCAGCATACTGGGACAGGGGAACACCGGGGAGCTGTTTTTT
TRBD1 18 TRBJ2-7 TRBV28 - CASSLSPLTGVSSYEQYF TGTGCCAGCAGTTTATCTCCCCTGACAGGGGTTAGCTCCTACGAGCAGTACTTC
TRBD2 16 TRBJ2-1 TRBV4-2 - CASSQLSGGAGSEQFF TGTGCCAGCAGCCAACTTAGCGGGGGGGCCGGGTCTGAGCAGTTCTTC
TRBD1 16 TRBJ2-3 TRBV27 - CASSSPGQVYTDTQYF TGTGCCAGCAGTTCCCCAGGACAGGTCTACACAGATACGCAGTATTTT
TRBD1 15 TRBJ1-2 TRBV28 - CASRKSGGAGYGYTF TGTGCCAGCAGAAAATCAGGGGGCGCGGGCTATGGCTACACCTTC
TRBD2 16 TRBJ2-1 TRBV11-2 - CASSLGGLAVSREQFF TGTGCCAGCAGCTTAGGGGGACTAGCAGTTTCCAGAGAGCAGTTCTTC
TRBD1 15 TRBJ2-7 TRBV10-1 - CASSDPGTGAYEQYF TGCGCCAGCAGTGACCCCGGGACAGGTGCCTACGAGCAGTACTTC
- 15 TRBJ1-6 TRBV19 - CASREGGSYNSPLHF TGTGCCAGTCGGGAAGGGGGCTCCTATAATTCACCCCTCCACTTT
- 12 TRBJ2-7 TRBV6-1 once CASSPRQYEQYF TGTGCCAGCAGTCCTCGCCAATACGAGCAGTACTTC
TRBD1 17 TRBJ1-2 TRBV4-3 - CASSQDPRQGKGYGYTF TGCGCCAGCAGCCAAGACCCCCGACAGGGTAAAGGGTATGGCTACACCTTC
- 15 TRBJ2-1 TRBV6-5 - CASSPGLATHNEQFF TGTGCCAGCAGCCCTGGCCTAGCGACCCACAATGAGCAGTTCTTC
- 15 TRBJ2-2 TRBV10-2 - CASSESQGRTGELFF TGCGCCAGCAGTGAGTCACAGGGTCGGACCGGGGAGCTGTTTTTT
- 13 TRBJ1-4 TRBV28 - CASRMTGAETLFF TGTGCCAGCAGAATGACAGGAGCGGAAACACTGTTTTTT
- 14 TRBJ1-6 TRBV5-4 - CASSFQEPNSPLHF TGTGCCAGCAGCTTTCAGGAGCCGAATTCACCCCTCCACTTT
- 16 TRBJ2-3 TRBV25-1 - CASSESQGQGLDTQYF TGTGCCAGCAGTGAATCTCAAGGGCAAGGGCTGGATACGCAGTATTTT
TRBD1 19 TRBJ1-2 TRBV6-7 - CASSPPLPGQGTFGYGYTF TGTGCCAGCAGTCCCCCCTTACCGGGACAGGGGACATTCGGCTATGGCTACACCTTC
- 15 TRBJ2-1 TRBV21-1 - CASTLSGRGYNEQFF TGTGCCAGCACCCTAAGCGGGAGGGGATACAATGAGCAGTTCTTC
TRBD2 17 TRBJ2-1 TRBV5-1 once CASSLSSSGSWYNEQFF TGCGCCAGCAGCTTGTCCTCAAGCGGGAGCTGGTATAATGAGCAGTTCTTC
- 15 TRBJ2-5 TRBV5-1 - CASSLTSRVEETQYF TGCGCCAGCAGCTTGACTAGCAGGGTTGAAGAGACCCAGTACTTC
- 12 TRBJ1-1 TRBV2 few CASTGPNTEAFF TGTGCCAGCACAGGACCGAACACTGAAGCTTTCTTT
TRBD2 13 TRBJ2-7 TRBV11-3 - CASSLGTSSEQYF TGTGCCAGCAGCTTAGGGACTAGTAGCGAGCAGTACTTC
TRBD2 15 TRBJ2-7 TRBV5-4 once CASSLAGGRAHEQYF TGTGCCAGCAGCTTGGCAGGCGGGAGGGCCCACGAGCAGTACTTC
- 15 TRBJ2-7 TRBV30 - CAWSAGVSSSYEQYF TGTGCCTGGAGTGCAGGGGTCTCAAGCTCCTACGAGCAGTACTTC
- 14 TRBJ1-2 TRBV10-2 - CASSEPTGDYGYTF TGCGCCAGCAGTGAGCCGACCGGAGACTATGGCTACACCTTC
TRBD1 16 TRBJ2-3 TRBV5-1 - CASSLGQGLGMDTQYF TGCGCCAGCAGCTTGGGACAGGGATTAGGTATGGATACGCAGTATTTT